The clone carrying this T cell receptor beta chain has at least ten counts. The antigen remains unidentified. The source of the sample is a study of identical twins. Study observations and caveats: Where beta out-of-frame sequences were concerned, excess twin sharing was weaker.

Every sampled donor was Caucasian and healthy. One entry per CDR3 protein results from TCRdb running MiXCR on the 5' RACE reads. The top ten hold about 4.3% of the sample, which has around 690,000 distinct CDR3 sequences, around 21% seen once. The same sample was also used in a study of T cells expressing NK-cell markers. In that study: Sorted CD3+CD56-NKG2C+, CD3+CD56+NKG2C+ and CD3+CD56+NKG2C- T cells supplied the TCR beta repertoires.

The receptor's source is a woman aged 18 to 35 in good health. Sequenced input: PBMCs.

CDR3 in amino acids: CSAVGTSGDTGELFF. The CDR3 bases are TGCAGTGCCGTAGGGACTAGCGGGGACACCGGGGAGCTGTTTTTT. The chain carries TRBV20-1 and TRBJ2-2; 13 bases match TRBD2. V shed 6 bases and J 3 bases; nucleotides not matched to a gene: 4. From germline, CDR1 is DFQATT and CDR2 SNEGSKA (reference sequence). The CDR3 consists of 15 residues.